This T cell receptor beta chain stems from a study of T cells after yellow fever vaccination. Across the study: Researchers used SMART-Seq v4 Ultra Low Input to prepare fractions that had low cell numbers.

TCRdb redid the calling of the 5' RACE reads with MiXCR, one entry per CDR3 protein. The repertoire includes approximately 610,000 distinct CDR3 sequences, less than 20% of them detected once, and 17% sits in the top ten. This clonotype appeared a few times. Its antigen is unknown. The study's findings and limits: Weaker overall was a secondary response that nonetheless peaked faster, on day 5 versus 15. In FACS-sorted repertoires, abundant clonotypes from the bulk population could appear as contaminants. Post-booster repertoires contained most primary-vaccination clones again (roughly 95% CD4, 88% CD8).

The CDR3 is made up of 16 amino acids. V was clipped by 0 bases and J by 2 bases, with 13 bases between them. CDR1 is SGHRS and CDR2 is YFSETQ in the germline V gene. This sequence originates from a man between 18 and 35 years old who received the YFV17D yellow fever vaccine. This sample comprised PBMCs, obtained 5 days after the first yellow fever vaccination. The rearrangement uses TRBV5-1 and TRBJ2-3; D is ambiguous. The CDR3 DNA is TGCGCCAGCAGCTTGGAGGTTGAAAGATACACAGATACGCAGTATTTT. Protein: CASSLEVERYTDTQYF.